A single sample gave rise to the 24 T cell receptor beta chains below, sequenced in a study of post-analysis software for immune sequencing data. For these receptors, no antigen is known. The study, taken as a whole, reports: Four or five TRBV segments were significantly more frequent in patients than in controls. TRBV5-6, TRBV5-1 and TRBV20-1 were among these segments.

Carried by the TCR beta cDNA libraries were unique molecular identifiers. MiXCR, applied by TCRdb to the PCR reads, yields one record per CDR3 protein. The sample contains almost 700,000 distinct CDR3 sequences, 59% of which appear only once. The sample was blood. The receptors stem from a girl aged 2 to 10 with multiple sclerosis.

The chain carries TRBV6-6 and TRBJ1-1; 7 positions match TRBD1. V dropped 9 bases and J dropped 1; count of bases not matched to a gene: 14. Germline loops: CDR1 MNHNY, CDR2 SVGAGI (reference sequence). This CDR3 spans 16 amino acids. The CDR3: CASTLGAGGQNTEAFF. The CDR3 DNA is TGTGCCAGTACCCTGGGGGCAGGGGGGCAGAACACTGAAGCTTTCTTT.

V gene TRBV7-3 combines with J gene TRBJ2-7; 7 bases map to TRBD2. After removal of 0 bases from V and 5 bases from J, the junction contained 7 bases not matched to a gene. The CDR3 has 15 residues. CDR1 and CDR2 (germline): SGHTA, FQGTGA. The CDR3 is CASSLTGGRVNEQYF. The CDR3 coding sequence is TGTGCCAGCAGCTTAACCGGCGGGAGAGTCAACGAGCAGTACTTC.

The rearrangement links TRBV12-3 or TRBV12-4 to TRBJ1-4, with D perhaps matching TRBD1 (6 bases). V shed 4 bases and J shed 6 bases, with 18 bases lying between them. CDR3 size: 16 residues. The CDR3 region is CASSSMQQGWDEKLFF. The CDR3 coding sequence is TGTGCCAGCAGTTCGATGCAACAGGGATGGGATGAAAAACTGTTTTTT.

This clonotype was recorded a few times. The chain uses TRBV11-2 and TRBJ2-1; TRBD2 matches at 14 bases. Germline V lookup: CDR1 SGHAT, CDR2 FQNNGV. This CDR3 region has 15 residues. With V trimmed by 5 bases and J by 9 bases, 6 bases remained unmatched. The CDR3: CASSPGLAGVSEQFF. CDR3 DNA: TGTGCCAGCAGCCCGGGACTAGCGGGAGTATCTGAGCAGTTCTTC.

The sample holds a few counts of this clonotype. CDR3 in amino acids: CALSTGDTDTQYF. In DNA form, the CDR3 reads TGTGCCTTATCGACAGGGGACACAGATACGCAGTATTTT. V gene TRBV10-3 combines with J gene TRBJ2-3; TRBD1 matches at 8 bases. V lost 11 bases to trimming and J lost 2 bases; unmatched junction nucleotides: 6. The CDR3 consists of 13 residues. Germline values: CDR1 ENHRY, CDR2 SYGVKD.

V usage is TRBV6-6 and J usage is TRBJ2-3; tentative D call: TRBD1 (5 bases). CDR1 is MNHNY and CDR2 is SVGAGI in the germline V gene (reference sequence). V was trimmed by 2 bases and J by 2 bases, leaving 14 bases between them. CDR3 size: 16 residues. The CDR3 nucleotides read TGTGCCAGCAGTTACATGATTTCAGGGAACACAGATACGCAGTATTTT. Its translation: CASSYMISGNTDTQYF.

This clonotype was detected a few times. The V gene is TRBV7-2, the J gene TRBJ2-7; 14 positions agree with TRBD2. The CDR3 has 16 amino acids. The germline V gene encodes CDR1 SGHTA and CDR2 FQGNSA. J lost 1 base, V lost 6 bases, and 5 bases had no gene match. In nucleotides, the CDR3 is TGTGCCAGCAGTCCGGGACTAGCGGGAGTGTCCTACGAGCAGTACTTC. Residues: CASSPGLAGVSYEQYF.

The V and J genes are TRBV7-2 and TRBJ2-5; the match to TRBD2 covers 12 bases. CDR1 is SGHTA and CDR2 is FQGNSA in the germline V gene. V lost 1 base, J lost 4 bases, and 7 bases stayed unmatched. This CDR3 contains 17 residues. This chain's CDR3 is CASSLDTSGGPRETQYF. DNA for the CDR3: TGTGCCAGCAGCTTAGATACTAGCGGGGGGCCGCGAGAGACCCAGTACTTC.

The chain links TRBV30 to TRBJ1-2; no clear D. Germline CDR1 is GTSNPN and CDR2 is SVGIG (reference sequence). Deletions cut 1 base from V and 4 bases from J, with 10 bases between. This CDR3 is built from 13 residues. The DNA for the CDR3 is TGTGCCTGGAGTGCGCGTAGACTCTATGGCTACACCTTC. Protein: CAWSARRLYGYTF.

V and J are TRBV4-1 and TRBJ2-5; 7 nucleotides line up with TRBD1. The CDR3 has 15 residues. Germline V gives CDR1 MGHRA, CDR2 YSYEKL. With V trimmed by 1 base and J by 2 bases, 4 bases remained unmatched. The CDR3 here is CASSQVGRGQETQYF. CDR3 nucleotide sequence: TGCGCCAGCAGCCAAGTGGGCAGGGGGCAAGAGACCCAGTACTTC.

CDR3 DNA: TGTGCCAGCAGCACCCTTTCGGGCCCAACTAACTATGGCTACACCTTC. As protein: CASSTLSGPTNYGYTF. The chain uses TRBV7-2 and TRBJ1-2; D is ambiguous. Between the trimmed V and J ends, which lost 5 bases and 0 bases, there was a span of 16 bases. The CDR3 contains 16 residues. The germline gives CDR1 SGHTA, CDR2 FQGNSA.

This chain joins TRBV20-1 and TRBJ2-1, with 11 bases aligning to TRBD2. CDR3 length: 14 amino acids. V lost 5 bases to trimming and J lost 2 bases; unmatched junction nucleotides: 2. Per the germline V gene, CDR1 is DFQATT and CDR2 is SNEGSKA (reference sequence). The CDR3 sequence: CSAVAGGTYNEQFF. CDR3 nucleotides: TGCAGTGCTGTAGCGGGAGGGACCTACAATGAGCAGTTCTTC.

There are a few counts of this clonotype. The chain uses TRBV28 and TRBJ2-5, with TRBD1 identical over 8 bases. With V trimmed by 2 bases and J by 5 bases, 4 bases remained unmatched. Germline V gene data show CDR1 as MDHEN and CDR2 as SYDVKM. The CDR3 is 14 residues long. CDR3 DNA sequence: TGTGCCAGCAGTTTAAGGACAGGGCGGGAGACCCAGTACTTC. This gives the protein CASSLRTGRETQYF. Based on the CDR3 plus reference TRBV28 and TRBJ2-5, the full variable domain is DVKVTQSSRYLVKRTGEKVFLECVQDMDHENMFWYRQDPGLGLRLIYFSYDVKMKEKGDIPEGYSVSREKKERFSLILESASTNQTSMYLCASSLRTGRETQYFGPGTRLLVL.

Comments on this clonotype: One end of the junction does not line up with germline, which may come from a read error. The chain carries TRBV12-3 or TRBV12-4 and TRBJ2-3; 12 nucleotides match TRBD2. The CDR3 sequence is 17 residues long. This CDR3 is CASSSRTSGTSTDAQYF. The CDR3 DNA reads as TGTGCCAGCAGTTCACGGACTAGCGGGACTAGCACAGATGCGCAGTATTTT.

In its sample, this clonotype was seen once. The chain links TRBV29-1 to TRBJ1-2; no definite D call. The germline gives CDR1 SQVTM, CDR2 ANQGSEA. V shed 4 bases and J shed 5 bases, with 14 bases lying between them. This CDR3 contains 13 residues. The CDR3 bases are TGCAGCGTTGCGTCTGGGGTGAATTATGGCTACACCTTC. It yields the protein CSVASGVNYGYTF.

This clonotype appeared once. J is TRBJ2-2 and V is TRBV30; possible D gene TRBD2, 6 bases. The CDR3 loop spans 15 amino acids. V was cut by 2 bases and J by 5 bases, with 15 bases left in between. The germline V gene encodes CDR1 GTSNPN and CDR2 SVGIG (reference sequence). The CDR3 protein is CAWSTGLLRTGELFF. The CDR3 coding sequence is TGTGCCTGGAGTACGGGACTCTTGAGGACCGGGGAGCTGTTTTTT.

In this sample, this clonotype turned up once. The chain recombines TRBV11-2 with TRBJ2-5, with a tentative D call TRBD1 (5 bases). Trimming shortened V by 8 bases and J by 1 base, and 14 bases separated the two germline ends. CDR3 size: 14 residues. CDR1 and CDR2 (germline): SGHAT, FQNNGV. In DNA form, the CDR3 reads TGTGCCAGCCACCGGCAGGGTGCCCAAGAGACCCAGTACTTC. This encodes CASHRQGAQETQYF.

The chain is built from TRBV25-1 and TRBJ2-1, with TRBD2 identical over 8 bases. V dropped 6 bases and J dropped 7; count of bases not matched to a gene: 11. This CDR3 is 15 amino acids long. Germline loops: CDR1 MGHDK, CDR2 SYGVNS. The CDR3 region is CASSHTSGSYNEQFF. The CDR3 region has the DNA TGTGCCAGCAGCCATACTAGCGGATCTTATAATGAGCAGTTCTTC.

The chain is built from TRBV12-3 or TRBV12-4 and TRBJ1-2, with D possibly TRBD1 on 5 matching bases. Trimming cost V 5 bases and J 4 bases, with 14 bases left between them. The CDR3 has 14 amino acids. As DNA, the CDR3 is TGTGCCAGCAGTGTCCAGGGATTCCCCTATGGCTACACCTTC. It translates to CASSVQGFPYGYTF.

This chain uses TRBV5-1 with TRBJ1-4; D uncertain. Trimming shortened V by 3 bases and J by 3 bases, and 18 bases separated the two germline ends. Germline CDR1 is SGHRS and CDR2 is YFSETQ. The CDR3 is 17 amino acids. The CDR3 DNA is TGCGCCAGCAGCTCACAAAACACAGCGGATCCTAATGAAAAACTGTTTTTT. Amino acids: CASSSQNTADPNEKLFF.

V usage is TRBV7-2 and J usage is TRBJ2-5, with D perhaps TRBD2 (6 bases). The ends were cut back, 1 base at V and 0 bases at J, with 12 bases in the middle. The CDR3 consists of 16 residues. CDR1 is SGHTA, CDR2 FQGNSA, per germline. CDR3 DNA: TGTGCCAGCAGCTTAGAGGCGGGGTGGAACCAAGAGACCCAGTACTTC. As protein: CASSLEAGWNQETQYF.

This clonotype was seen a few times. This sequence joins TRBV6-5 and TRBJ1-4, with 8 bases aligning to TRBD1. In germline, CDR1 is MNHEY, CDR2 SVGAGI. After removal of 4 bases from V and 4 bases from J, the junction contained 14 bases not matched to a gene. There are 18 residues in the CDR3. CDR3 region: CASSWGAGGRTHNEKLFF. Here the CDR3 DNA reads TGTGCCAGCAGTTGGGGGGCAGGGGGCCGTACCCATAATGAAAAACTGTTTTTT.

CDR3 in amino acids: CASRGDRGLEFF. CDR3 bases: TGTGCCAGCAGGGGAGACAGGGGGCTTGAGTTCTTC. This chain connects TRBV7-2 to TRBJ2-1; 10 positions match TRBD1. The length of the CDR3 is 12 residues. V trimming: 6 bases; J trimming: 14 bases; junction bases outside the gene matches: 7. Per germline, CDR1 SGHTA and CDR2 FQGNSA.

The chain carries TRBV4-2 and TRBJ2-7, with TRBD2 matching over 9 bases. Germline values: CDR1 LGHNA, CDR2 YNFKEQ. This CDR3 is built from 16 residues. Trimming cost V 0 bases and J 2 bases; bases outside gene matches: 5. CDR3 region: CASSQEMASGTYEQYF. The CDR3 coding sequence is TGTGCCAGCAGCCAAGAGATGGCTAGCGGGACCTACGAGCAGTACTTC.